This T cell receptor (beta chain) stems from a study of tumor and adjacent non-tumor tissue in lung cancer. In the study overall: On average, productive TCRbeta reads reached roughly 4.2 million per sample. Findings and caveats of the study: Higher tumor TCR diversity was associated with shorter survival.

Trimming removed 0 bases at V and 5 bases at J, with 13 bases between. Germline-derived CDR1 and CDR2 are MNHEY and SVGAGI. This CDR3 region has 15 residues. TCRbeta libraries were built with three rounds of nested PCR, modified from ARM-PCR. TCRdb re-derived calls from the multiplex PCR reads in MiXCR, one entry per CDR3 protein. The profile shows about 44,000 distinct CDR3 sequences, around 60% of them singletons. This clonotype was found many times. The antigen is not known. The template was RNA from unsorted bulk tissue. This non-tumor lung sample came from over 3 cm beyond the tumor edge. The V and J genes are TRBV6-5 and TRBJ2-5, with TRBD2 as a possible D gene (5 bases). Specimen: distant non-tumor lung tissue. The receptor was derived from a woman between 65 and 79 years old with non-small cell lung cancer. The CDR3, as DNA: TGTGCCAGCAGTTACTCGCGGACTGGGTGGGAGACCCAGTACTTC. It codes for CASSYSRTGWETQYF.